This section outlines one T cell receptor beta chain sequence together with its context. No antigen is known for it. The data derive from a study of OX40 agonist ivuxolimab in advanced cancers. About the study: It was permissible to have had prior anti-PD-1, anti-PD-L1 or anti-CTLA-4 therapy, and around 43% had some. Broader study findings: Certain nonresponders likewise exhibited a low normalized T-cell clonal expansion. Researchers did not establish what antigens the expanded peripheral T cells target.

The assay was immunoSEQ multiplex PCR, and TCRdb's table has in-frame clones only and misses some. The sample consists of 150,000 to 190,000 clones, around 94% of them appearing once. This sequence originates from an adult with an advanced solid tumor such as melanoma, head and neck, liver or kidney cancer. The sample consisted of CD4+ or CD8+ T cells sorted from blood, taken in a trial of the OX40 agonist ivuxolimab.

In nucleotides, the CDR3 is TGTGCCAGCAGTTTAGGGGAGACCCAGTACTTC. Amino acid sequence: CASSLGETQYF. The rearrangement uses TRBV6-5 and TRBJ2-5, with D unresolved. Trimming left V 4 bases short and J 5 bases short, with 5 bases between. The germline V gene has CDR1 MNHEY and CDR2 SVGAGI. The CDR3 has 11 amino acids.